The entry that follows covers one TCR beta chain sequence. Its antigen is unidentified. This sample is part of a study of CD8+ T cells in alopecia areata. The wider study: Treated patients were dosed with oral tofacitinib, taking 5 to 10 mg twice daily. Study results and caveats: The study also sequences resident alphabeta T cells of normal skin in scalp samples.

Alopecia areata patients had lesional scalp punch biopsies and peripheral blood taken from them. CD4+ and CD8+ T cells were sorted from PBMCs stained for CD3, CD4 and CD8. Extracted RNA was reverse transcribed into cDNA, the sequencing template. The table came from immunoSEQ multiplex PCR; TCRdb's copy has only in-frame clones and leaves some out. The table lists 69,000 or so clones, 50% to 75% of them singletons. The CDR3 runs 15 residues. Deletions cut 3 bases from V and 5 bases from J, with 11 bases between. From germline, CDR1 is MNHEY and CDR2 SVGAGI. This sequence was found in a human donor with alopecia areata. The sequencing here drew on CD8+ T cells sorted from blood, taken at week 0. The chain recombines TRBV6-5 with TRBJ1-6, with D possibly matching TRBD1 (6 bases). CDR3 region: CASSYVKGDNSPLHF. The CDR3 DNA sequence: TGTGCCAGCAGTTATGTAAAGGGGGATAATTCACCCCTCCACTTT.